The next 20 T cell receptor beta chains were all read from a single sample in a study of long-term antiretroviral therapy in people with HIV (dated by TCRdb to 2021 to 2024). The immunoSEQ hsTCRB v3.0 assay was used at survey level resolution to sequence the TRB variable region. The table comes from immuneACCESS by way of TCRdb, which keeps in-frame sequences with V and J called. Part of the clones is missing from these tables; in studies checked, under half for an unresolved V gene and the rest for unknown reasons. The sample contains more than 20,000 clones, under 90% of them found a single time. Of the sample, around 7.8% falls within the top ten clones. The sample in question was unsorted PBMCs, obtained 1.8 years before starting antiretroviral therapy. These TCRs come from a woman aged 25 to 45 with HIV.

The chain joins TRBV19 to TRBJ1-4, with no clear D. The CDR3 sequence is 11 residues long. Trimming removed 4 bases from V and 8 bases from J, with 5 bases in between. Germline V lookup: CDR1 LNHDA, CDR2 SQIVND (reference sequence). Here the CDR3 reads CASSTPEKLFF. The CDR3 region has the DNA TGTGCCAGTAGTACCCCAGAAAAACTGTTTTTT.

V gene TRBV6-1 combines with J gene TRBJ2-7, with D maybe TRBD2 (5 bases). The germline V gene encodes CDR1 MNHNS and CDR2 SASEGT. V lost 2 bases, J lost 2 bases, and 13 bases lay in between. This CDR3 comprises 15 residues. This chain's CDR3 is CASSETDGLTYEQYV. CDR3 nucleotide sequence: TGTGCCAGCAGTGAAACGGACGGACTGACCTACGAGCAGTACGTC.

This clone was counted a single time. The V call is TRBV18, the J call TRBJ1-1, with 7 bases aligning to TRBD1. Germline-derived CDR1 and CDR2 are KGHSH and LQKENI. Unmatched junction bases numbered 3, after V lost 3 bases and J lost 2 bases. The CDR3 contains 14 residues. The CDR3: CASSPGQTNTEAFF. CDR3 nucleotide sequence: TGTGCCAGCTCACCGGGACAGACAAACACTGAAGCTTTCTTT.

The V and J genes are TRBV9 and TRBJ2-7, with 10 bases matching TRBD1. The germline V gene has CDR1 SGDLS and CDR2 YYNGEE. The CDR3 extends over 14 amino acids. The ends lost 2 bases at V and 2 bases at J; junction bases unmatched: 1. The CDR3 spells CASSVGTGAYEQYV. The CDR3 DNA reads as TGTGCCAGCAGCGTGGGGACAGGGGCCTACGAGCAGTACGTC.

The chain couples TRBV14 to TRBJ2-7, with D uncertain. Per germline, CDR1 SGHDN and CDR2 FVKESK. V shed 3 bases and J shed 3 bases, with 6 bases lying between them. The CDR3 is 12 amino acids. CDR3 residues: CASSQQLYEQYF. In DNA form, the CDR3 reads TGTGCCAGCAGCCAGCAACTCTACGAGCAGTACTTC. Drawing the rest from reference TRBV14 and TRBJ2-7, the complete variable domain is EAGVTQFPSHSVIEKGQTVTLRCDPISGHDNLYWYRRVMGKEIKFLLHFVKESKQDESGMPNNRFLAERTGGTYSTLKVQPAELEDSGVYFCASSQQLYEQYFGPGTRLTVT.

The CDR3 region is CASRQDSRGQETQYF. In DNA, the CDR3 is TGTGCCAGCAGACAGGACAGTCGGGGCCAAGAGACCCAGTACTTC. The chain recombines TRBV6-5 with TRBJ2-5; tentative D call: TRBD1 (6 bases). The CDR3 consists of 15 residues. The V gene lost 6 bases and the J gene lost 1 base, with 15 bases spanning the gap. Germline V gene lookup returns CDR1 MNHEY and CDR2 SVGAGI.

This rearrangement joins TRBV5-6 to TRBJ2-6; TRBD1 might be the D (6 bases). Germline V gene lookup returns CDR1 SGHDT and CDR2 YYEEEE. Trimming left V 7 bases short and J 2 bases short, with 7 bases between. The CDR3 covers 13 residues. The CDR3 coding sequence is TGTGCCAGCTGGGACACTGGGGCCAACGTCCTGACTTTC. This encodes CASWDTGANVLTF.

The V gene is TRBV10-2, the J gene TRBJ1-1, with D maybe TRBD1 (5 bases). The V gene's germline CDR1 is WSHSY and CDR2 SAAADI. The germline V and J ends were trimmed by 4 bases and 5 bases, with 11 bases remaining between them. The CDR3 loop spans 13 amino acids. For the CDR3, the DNA is TGCGCCAGCAGTGCAGGGCTAGGGACTGAAGCTTTCTTT. This sequence encodes CASSAGLGTEAFF.

This clone was seen only a few times. The rearrangement uses TRBV21-1 and TRBJ1-6; no check of the table's D call, TRBD1, against the DNA was made. TRBV21-1 represents a pseudogene. The CDR3 contains 21 residues. CDR3: CASSKSQNGTELHRGNSPLHF. CDR3 sequence (DNA): TGTGCCAGCAGCAAAAGCCAGAACGGGACAGAACTTCACAGGGGAAATTCACCCCTCCACTTT.

The rearrangement links TRBV6-1 to TRBJ2-1; no definite D call. In germline, CDR1 is MNHNS, CDR2 SASEGT. V shed 6 bases and J shed 0 bases, with 12 bases lying between them. The CDR3 has 15 amino acids. The CDR3 DNA reads TGTGCCAGCAGGGCCCAGACCAGCTCCTACAATGAGCAGTTCTTC. This translates into CASRAQTSSYNEQFF.

This chain connects TRBV6-5 to TRBJ1-5; TRBD1 might be the D (5 bases). The germline V gene encodes CDR1 MNHEY and CDR2 SVGAGI. CDR3 length: 13 amino acids. Trimming cost V 7 bases and J 6 bases, with 13 bases left between them. Here the CDR3 reads CASKWGGVQPQHF. The CDR3 nucleotides read TGTGCCAGCAAATGGGGAGGGGTTCAGCCCCAGCATTTT.

V usage is TRBV4-2 and J usage is TRBJ2-5; TRBD2 agrees at 11 bases. The CDR3 totals 14 residues. V lost 8 bases, J lost 3 bases, and 5 bases stayed unmatched. Germline CDR1 is LGHNA and CDR2 is YNFKEQ. The CDR3 bases are TGTGCCAGCGGTGGGGGACTAGCGGAAGAGACCCAGTACTTC. It is translated as CASGGGLAEETQYF.

The chain is built from TRBV14 and TRBJ2-6, with TRBD2 as a possible D gene (5 bases). CDR1 and CDR2 (germline): SGHDN, FVKESK. The CDR3 is 17 residues long. V shed 4 bases and J shed 0 bases, with 13 bases lying between them. The CDR3 sequence: CASSPLATPSGANVLTF. The CDR3 DNA is TGTGCCAGCAGCCCTCTAGCAACCCCCTCTGGGGCCAACGTCCTGACTTTC.

V gene TRBV6-1 combines with J gene TRBJ2-1, with a possible D match to TRBD2 (6 bases). This CDR3 has 15 residues. V was clipped by 8 bases and J by 6 bases, with 20 bases between them. Looked up from germline, CDR1 is MNHNS and CDR2 is SASEGT. CDR3 DNA: TGTGCCAGCGAGGGGCCGGGAGACGGTGGCAATGAGCAGTTCTTC. Its translation: CASEGPGDGGNEQFF.

This clone was observed once. The chain employs TRBV13 and TRBJ2-1, with 7 bases matching TRBD2. After removal of 5 bases from V and 0 bases from J, the junction contained 4 bases not matched to a gene. Germline V gene lookup returns CDR1 PRHDT and CDR2 FYEKMQ (reference sequence). There are 15 residues in the CDR3. The CDR3 loop is CASSRGGYSYNEQFF. The CDR3 nucleotides read TGTGCCAGCAGCCGCGGGGGATACTCCTACAATGAGCAGTTCTTC.

This rearrangement joins TRBV6-5 to TRBJ2-7; the D is unclear. V was cut by 6 bases and J by 4 bases, with 10 bases left in between. This CDR3 contains 12 residues. From germline, CDR1 is MNHEY and CDR2 SVGAGI. Here the CDR3 DNA reads TGTGCCAGCAGCCCTGACGGGTACGAGCAGTACTTC. Translation gives CASSPDGYEQYF.

The chain has TRBV7-9 and TRBJ2-1; D is ambiguous. CDR1 is SEHNR and CDR2 is FQNEAQ in the germline V gene (reference sequence). V lost 5 bases and J 8 bases, leaving 13 bases between the germline ends. The CDR3 consists of 13 residues. For the CDR3, the DNA is TGTGCCAGCAGCCCGACTTCGTCCCATGAGCAGTTCTTC. This translates into CASSPTSSHEQFF.

The chain carries TRBV30 and TRBJ2-5; no reliable D call. The V and J ends lost 0 bases and 3 bases respectively, with 8 bases between them. CDR1 GTSNPN and CDR2 SVGIG come from the germline V gene (reference sequence). The CDR3 runs 13 residues. The CDR3 spells CAWSVRLEETQYF. The CDR3 DNA reads as TGTGCCTGGAGTGTCAGGCTTGAAGAGACCCAGTACTTC.

V gene TRBV18 combines with J gene TRBJ2-2; the D gene is possibly TRBD1 (5 bases). This CDR3 comprises 15 residues. V lost 4 bases and J lost 3, with 12 bases in between. Germline V gene data show CDR1 as KGHSH and CDR2 as LQKENI. The CDR3 loop reads CASSREQVHTGELFF. DNA of the CDR3: TGTGCCAGCTCACGGGAACAGGTCCACACCGGGGAGCTGTTTTTT.

This chain joins TRBV10-3 and TRBJ2-7; unclear D gene. Per the germline V gene, CDR1 is ENHRY and CDR2 is SYGVKD. Trimming stripped 6 bases from V and 0 bases from J, with 6 bases between. There are 12 residues in the CDR3. DNA of the CDR3: TGTGCCATCAGGTCAGACTCCTACGAGCAGTACGTC. Protein product: CAIRSDSYEQYV.